This T cell receptor (beta chain) was captured in a study of human T cells and chemical hapten exposure. The library gave individual cDNA molecules unique molecular identifiers. Original data processing: A typical sample had 95,000 to 100,000 TCRs, with roughly 23,224 to 690,600 overall. Each CDR3 protein is one row after TCRdb ran MiXCR on the RACE reads. For this entry, the V and J calls and clone size follow TCRdb and not the study's own pipeline. Of some 110,000 distinct CDR3 sequences detected, 30% to 35% appear once; the ten largest clones hold roughly 2.5%. Whole-study results and caveats: After DPC sensitization, TCRs above 1 in 1000 frequency showed no change. Expanded TCRs grouped into significantly more large CDR3 similarity clusters than controls produced.

A few counts support this clonotype. Its antigen is not known. CDR1 is SEHNR, CDR2 FQNEAQ, per germline (reference sequence). V gave up 3 bases and J gave up 3 bases, with 5 bases separating them. This CDR3 spans 13 amino acids. The time point was: patch test 3, about 24 weeks after DPC sensitization. As for treatment: therapeutic diphenylcyclopropenone sensitization with weekly scalp DPC. This chain connects TRBV7-9 to TRBJ2-2; D remains ambiguous. Here the sequenced sample was whole blood, taken in connection with sensitization to the hapten diphenylcyclopropenone (DPC). The clonotype was recovered from a man aged 35 to 55 with alopecia areata. Some clones in this sample may be carry-over from other donors' samples. CDR3 residues: CASSFLDTGELFF. The CDR3, as DNA: TGTGCCAGCAGCTTCCTGGACACCGGGGAGCTGTTTTTT.